Below are 9 T cell receptor beta chains sequenced from a single sample in a study of T-cell memory formation after mild COVID-19. A single record per CDR3 protein comes from TCRdb applying MiXCR to the 5' RACE reads. The table lists about 560,000 distinct CDR3 sequences, about a fifth of them singletons, with approximately 8.4% in the top ten. Sequencing was performed on PBMCs or a T cell subset sorted from them (not recorded which). Receptors were obtained from an adult woman who had mild COVID-19 (a few samples of this study predate the infection). Cell type and time point are not known.

V is TRBV3-1 and J is TRBJ2-5; 9 nucleotides agree with TRBD2. The junction had 6 bases not matched to a gene; V was cut back by 3 bases and J by 4 bases. Germline V gene data show CDR1 as LGHDT and CDR2 as YNNKEL (reference sequence). CDR3 length: 15 amino acids. The CDR3 sequence is CASSQMAGGRETQYF. DNA for the CDR3: TGTGCCAGCAGCCAGATGGCGGGGGGGAGAGAGACCCAGTACTTC.

The rearrangement links TRBV20-1 to TRBJ1-1; D is unclear. The germline gives CDR1 DFQATT, CDR2 SNEGSKA (reference sequence). The CDR3 totals 14 residues. Trimming left V 5 bases short and J 1 base short, with 14 bases between. The CDR3 loop is CSASYGVWNTEAFF. CDR3 in DNA: TGCAGTGCTTCTTACGGGGTGTGGAACACTGAAGCTTTCTTT.

In this sample, this clonotype turned up a few times. The rearrangement links TRBV20-1 to TRBJ2-3; 9 nucleotides match TRBD2. The CDR3 is made up of 15 amino acids. Germline V lookup: CDR1 DFQATT, CDR2 SNEGSKA (reference sequence). Losses at the gene ends were 5 bases for V and 1 base for J; bases not matched to a gene: 7. CDR3: CSAVLAGEGTDTQYF. CDR3 nucleotide sequence: TGCAGTGCTGTACTAGCGGGTGAGGGCACAGATACGCAGTATTTT.

This clonotype has a handful of counts. This chain joins TRBV7-2 and TRBJ2-5, with D possibly matching TRBD1 (6 bases). Trimming removed 5 bases at V and 5 bases at J, with 12 bases between. The CDR3 length is 13 residues. In germline, CDR1 is SGHTA, CDR2 FQGNSA. DNA of the CDR3: TGTGCCAGCAGCCCCACAGGGCAGGAGACCCAGTACTTC. Translation: CASSPTGQETQYF.

The chain has TRBV7-2 and TRBJ2-1; D is uncertain. V was cut by 3 bases and J by 2 bases, with 11 bases left in between. CDR1 and CDR2 from the germline V gene are SGHTA and FQGNSA. The CDR3 length is 15 residues. The DNA for the CDR3 is TGTGCCAGCAGCTTCGGGCGGAGAACCTACAATGAGCAGTTCTTC. Protein product: CASSFGRRTYNEQFF. Supplemented by reference TRBV7-2 and TRBJ2-1, the full variable domain reads GAGVSQSPSNKVTEKGKDVELRCDPISGHTALYWYRQSLGQGLEFLIYFQGNSAPDKSGLPSDRFSAERTGGSVSTLTIQRTQQEDSAVYLCASSFGRRTYNEQFFGPGTRLTVL.

The chain has TRBV13 and TRBJ2-7; D assignment may be TRBD1 or TRBD2 (5 bases each). The CDR3 sequence is 12 residues long. CDR1 is PRHDT and CDR2 is FYEKMQ in the germline V gene (reference sequence). The V gene lost 7 bases and the J gene lost 9 bases, with 16 bases spanning the gap. Here the CDR3 reads CASIGPGGGQYF. Here the CDR3 DNA reads TGTGCCAGCATAGGACCTGGGGGTGGGCAGTACTTC.

This clonotype was counted between two and nine times. The chain uses TRBV7-2 and TRBJ2-3; 7 bases line up with TRBD1. The V segment lost 4 bases and the J segment 6 bases; nucleotides outside the gene matches: 13. The CDR3 has 16 amino acids. Germline V lookup: CDR1 SGHTA, CDR2 FQGNSA. The CDR3 reads CASSSSTGLLSDTQYF. In DNA, the CDR3 is TGTGCCAGCAGCTCGTCGACAGGGCTACTTTCGGATACGCAGTATTTT. The full variable domain, completed using reference TRBV7-2 and TRBJ2-3, is GAGVSQSPSNKVTEKGKDVELRCDPISGHTALYWYRQSLGQGLEFLIYFQGNSAPDKSGLPSDRFSAERTGGSVSTLTIQRTQQEDSAVYLCASSSSTGLLSDTQYFGPGTRLTVL.

The J gene is TRBJ2-5, the V gene TRBV18, with 9 positions matching TRBD1. V lost 2 bases to trimming and J lost 9 bases; unmatched junction nucleotides: 13. The CDR3 contains 16 residues. The germline gives CDR1 KGHSH, CDR2 LQKENI. DNA for the CDR3: TGTGCCAGCTCACCAAGGGGACAGGGTTCGACAGGGGCCCAGTACTTC. Encoded protein: CASSPRGQGSTGAQYF.

This clonotype was counted a few times. The rearrangement uses TRBV5-1 and TRBJ1-2; possible D gene TRBD1, 5 bases. V was trimmed by 0 bases and J by 4 bases, leaving 7 bases between them. The CDR3 is 13 amino acids. Germline CDR1 reads SGHRS; CDR2 reads YFSETQ. DNA of the CDR3: TGCGCCAGCAGCTTGGAGGGGACCTATGGCTACACCTTC. Encoded protein: CASSLEGTYGYTF.